Listed below are T cell receptor beta chains from one sample, sequenced in a study of blood T cells in healthy people across ages. TCRdb ran MiXCR on the 5' RACE reads and lists one entry per CDR3 protein. The repertoire has 1 million or so distinct CDR3 sequences, around 43% of them found once; the top ten carry under 20%. The specimen sequenced was blood. These receptors all come from an older woman in good health. The CDR3 runs from the conserved cysteine through the conserved F or W. Each record gives: D gene, J gene, clone size, V gene, CDR3 protein, CDR3 DNA. D genes are given only for firm matches. The listing skips clone size in some rows; elsewhere it reads once, few, many or a size class.

D: -; J: TRBJ2-7; size: -; V: TRBV28; CDR3: CASSPMLARSSYNEQYF; DNA: TGTGCCAGCAGTCCGATGCTAGCGAGGAGCTCCTACAATGAGCAGTACTTC
D: -; J: TRBJ2-7; size: few; V: TRBV10-3; CDR3: CAISETGSSYEQYF; DNA: TGTGCCATCAGTGAGACAGGGAGCTCCTACGAGCAGTACTTC
D: TRBD2; J: TRBJ2-3; size: -; V: TRBV20-1; CDR3: CSAKRTSGITDTQYF; DNA: TGCAGTGCAAAGAGGACTAGCGGTATCACAGATACGCAGTATTTT
D: -; J: TRBJ2-3; size: many; V: TRBV10-2; CDR3: CASSESPSRPTDTQYF; DNA: TGCGCCAGCAGTGAGTCGCCTAGCAGGCCCACAGATACGCAGTATTTT
D: TRBD2; J: TRBJ2-1; size: few; V: TRBV7-9; CDR3: CASSLALSSGSGNEQFF; DNA: TGTGCCAGCAGCTTAGCGTTATCCAGCGGGAGCGGCAATGAGCAGTTCTTC
D: -; J: TRBJ2-1; size: -; V: TRBV7-8; CDR3: CASSLAALKYTYNEQFF; DNA: TGTGCCAGCAGCTTAGCGGCCCTCAAATATACCTACAATGAGCAGTTCTTC
D: TRBD2; J: TRBJ2-7; size: -; V: TRBV7-9; CDR3: CASSQGLAGEILYEQYF; DNA: TGTGCCAGCAGCCAAGGACTAGCGGGAGAGATCCTCTACGAGCAGTACTTC
D: -; J: TRBJ2-5; size: -; V: TRBV13; CDR3: CASSLSEAGETQYF; DNA: TGTGCCAGCAGCTTATCAGAAGCCGGCGAGACCCAGTACTTC
D: TRBD2; J: TRBJ2-7; size: few; V: TRBV2; CDR3: CASRRLAGLSSYERYF; DNA: TGTGCCAGCAGACGACTAGCGGGCCTGAGCTCCTACGAGCGGTACTTC
D: TRBD1; J: TRBJ2-7; size: few; V: TRBV29-1; CDR3: CSVGEVAGGVEQYF; DNA: TGCAGCGTTGGAGAGGTGGCAGGGGGCGTCGAGCAGTACTTC
D: -; J: TRBJ2-1; size: -; V: TRBV9; CDR3: CASTVGTVNAYNEQFF; DNA: TGTGCCAGCACCGTCGGGACTGTCAACGCCTACAATGAGCAGTTCTTC
D: -; J: TRBJ1-1; size: -; V: TRBV5-1; CDR3: CASSLRDTDWNTEAFF; DNA: TGCGCCAGCAGCTTGCGGGACACCGACTGGAACACTGAAGCTTTCTTT
D: TRBD1; J: TRBJ2-3; size: -; V: TRBV9; CDR3: CASTPQGAGGTDTQYF; DNA: TGTGCCAGCACTCCTCAGGGGGCAGGAGGCACAGATACGCAGTATTTT
D: -; J: TRBJ1-1; size: -; V: TRBV25-1; CDR3: CASSELGAGEAFF; DNA: TGTGCCAGCAGTGAACTCGGGGCAGGAGAAGCTTTCTTT
D: TRBD1; J: TRBJ1-2; size: -; V: TRBV7-9; CDR3: CASILDRAYGYTF; DNA: TGTGCCAGCATACTGGACAGGGCCTATGGCTACACCTTC
D: -; J: TRBJ2-6; size: few; V: TRBV7-2; CDR3: CASSSDSGANVLTF; DNA: TGTGCCAGCAGCTCCGACTCTGGGGCCAACGTCCTGACTTTC
D: -; J: TRBJ2-7; size: -; V: TRBV6-5; CDR3: CANSYGDEQYF; DNA: TGTGCCAACAGTTACGGCGACGAGCAGTACTTC
D: TRBD1; J: TRBJ1-5; size: -; V: TRBV7-8; CDR3: CASSPGTGPGQPQHF; DNA: TGTGCCAGCAGCCCGGGGACAGGGCCTGGGCAGCCCCAGCATTTT
D: TRBD2; J: TRBJ2-7; size: -; V: TRBV29-1; CDR3: CSVEVASGSKYEQYF; DNA: TGCAGCGTTGAAGTCGCTAGCGGGAGTAAGTACGAGCAGTACTTC
D: -; J: TRBJ2-7; size: few; V: TRBV29-1; CDR3: CSVEDSPATRQYF; DNA: TGCAGCGTTGAAGATTCTCCGGCTACCAGGCAGTACTTC
D: TRBD2; J: TRBJ2-7; size: -; V: TRBV7-9; CDR3: CASSPGGTSGYEQYF; DNA: TGTGCCAGCAGCCCCGGGGGGACTAGCGGATACGAGCAGTACTTC
D: -; J: TRBJ2-5; size: -; V: TRBV10-2; CDR3: CASSEFTRNYGQYF; DNA: TGCGCCAGCAGTGAGTTTACTAGGAACTATGGGCAGTACTTC
D: TRBD2; J: TRBJ2-3; size: once; V: TRBV12-3/TRBV12-4; CDR3: CASTPRGLVVADAQYF; DNA: TGTGCCAGCACCCCTCGGGGACTAGTGGTAGCAGATGCGCAGTATTTT
D: -; J: TRBJ2-7; size: few; V: TRBV9; CDR3: CASSVYRDSYEQYF; DNA: TGTGCCAGCAGCGTGTACAGGGATTCCTACGAGCAGTACTTC
D: -; J: TRBJ2-1; size: many; V: TRBV10-3; CDR3: CAISTQSSYNEQFF; DNA: TGTGCCATCAGTACACAGAGCTCCTACAATGAGCAGTTCTTC
D: TRBD2; J: TRBJ2-1; size: -; V: TRBV12-3/TRBV12-4; CDR3: CAGSLARPTSGDNEQFF; DNA: TGTGCCGGCAGTTTGGCCCGTCCGACTAGCGGAGACAATGAGCAGTTCTTC
D: -; J: TRBJ2-4; size: -; V: TRBV27; CDR3: CASSLSLDNIQYF; DNA: TGTGCCAGCAGTTTGTCACTAGACAACATTCAGTACTTC
D: TRBD1; J: TRBJ1-1; size: few; V: TRBV29-1; CDR3: CSVTTGGNTEAFF; DNA: TGCAGCGTAACGACAGGGGGGAACACTGAAGCTTTCTTT
D: -; J: TRBJ2-3; size: -; V: TRBV5-5; CDR3: CASSTRDGRTDTQYF; DNA: TGTGCCAGCAGTACCCGGGACGGTCGCACAGATACGCAGTATTTT
D: TRBD1; J: TRBJ2-3; size: many; V: TRBV29-1; CDR3: CSVPPGGVRGTDTQYF; DNA: TGCAGCGTCCCCCCAGGGGGAGTGAGGGGCACAGATACGCAGTATTTT
D: TRBD2; J: TRBJ2-4; size: -; V: TRBV4-2; CDR3: CASSQILAGGLGKNIQYF; DNA: TGTGCCAGCAGCCAGATTCTAGCGGGAGGGCTGGGCAAAAACATTCAGTACTTC
D: -; J: TRBJ2-7; size: -; V: TRBV21-1; CDR3: CASSQCPRQGVCEQYF; DNA: TGTGCCAGCAGCCAATGTCCGAGACAGGGGGTTTGCGAGCAGTACTTC
D: -; J: TRBJ2-1; size: -; V: TRBV11-2; CDR3: CASSPSGPGWSSEQFF; DNA: TGTGCCAGCAGCCCAAGTGGCCCAGGGTGGAGCAGTGAGCAGTTCTTC
D: -; J: TRBJ2-1; size: -; V: TRBV9; CDR3: CASKGIGVSEQFF; DNA: TGTGCCAGCAAAGGGATCGGTGTGAGTGAGCAGTTCTTC
D: TRBD2; J: TRBJ2-1; size: -; V: TRBV4-1; CDR3: CASSQDLAGMGNEQFF; DNA: TGCGCCAGCAGCCAAGACCTAGCGGGAATGGGGAATGAGCAGTTCTTC
D: -; J: TRBJ1-1; size: -; V: TRBV5-1; CDR3: CASSGGRLTEAFF; DNA: TGCGCCAGCAGCGGAGGTAGACTCACTGAAGCTTTCTTT
D: -; J: TRBJ2-1; size: -; V: TRBV28; CDR3: CASSLPFWSAPTSSNEQFF; DNA: TGTGCCAGCAGTCTCCCCTTCTGGAGCGCCCCCACCTCCTCCAATGAGCAGTTCTTC
D: -; J: TRBJ1-1; size: once; V: TRBV27; CDR3: CASSLGMGLNTEAFF; DNA: TGTGCCAGCAGTTTAGGGATGGGGCTGAACACTGAAGCTTTCTTT
D: -; J: TRBJ1-2; size: -; V: TRBV28; CDR3: CASRGLGRTNYGYTF; DNA: TGTGCCAGCAGGGGCCTAGGAAGAACTAACTATGGCTACACCTTC
D: TRBD1; J: TRBJ1-2; size: -; V: TRBV27; CDR3: CASSLQGAGGYGYTF; DNA: TGTGCCAGCAGTTTACAGGGGGCGGGCGGCTATGGCTACACCTTC
D: TRBD2; J: TRBJ2-7; size: many; V: TRBV9; CDR3: CASSVGVGTSGRALYEQYF; DNA: TGTGCCAGCAGCGTAGGAGTTGGGACTAGCGGGAGGGCCTTATACGAGCAGTACTTC
D: TRBD2; J: TRBJ2-1; size: -; V: TRBV29-1; CDR3: CSVVGEGLSSYNEQFF; DNA: TGCAGCGTTGTGGGGGAGGGCTTGAGCTCCTACAATGAGCAGTTCTTC
D: TRBD1; J: TRBJ1-2; size: -; V: TRBV6-5; CDR3: CASRLLRDRAGYTF; DNA: TGTGCCAGCAGACTATTGAGGGACAGGGCGGGCTACACCTTC
D: TRBD2; J: TRBJ2-5; size: few; V: TRBV6-5; CDR3: CASSSQAPTSGRLKETQYF; DNA: TGTGCCAGCAGTTCCCAAGCCCCTACTAGCGGTCGTTTGAAAGAGACCCAGTACTTC
D: -; J: TRBJ1-5; size: -; V: TRBV6-1; CDR3: CASSEEGGGYQPQHF; DNA: TGTGCCAGCAGTGAAGAAGGGGGAGGGTACCAGCCCCAGCATTTT
D: -; J: TRBJ1-5; size: -; V: TRBV6-1; CDR3: CASRPDGSNQPQHF; DNA: TGTGCCAGCAGACCGGACGGTAGCAATCAGCCCCAGCATTTT
D: TRBD1; J: TRBJ2-1; size: few; V: TRBV11-2; CDR3: CASSRTGVHNEQFF; DNA: TGTGCCAGCAGCCGGACAGGGGTTCACAATGAGCAGTTCTTC
D: -; J: TRBJ1-6; size: -; V: TRBV3-1; CDR3: CASSLNVGSNSPLHF; DNA: TGTGCCAGCAGCCTAAACGTGGGGTCGAATTCACCCCTCCACTTT
D: -; J: TRBJ2-5; size: -; V: TRBV27; CDR3: CASSLRLGETQYF; DNA: TGTGCCAGCAGTTTACGATTAGGGGAGACCCAGTACTTC
D: TRBD2; J: TRBJ2-1; size: -; V: TRBV6-5; CDR3: CASSPRGLANSEQFF; DNA: TGTGCCAGCAGTCCCCGGGGACTAGCGAACAGTGAGCAGTTCTTC
D: TRBD2; J: TRBJ2-1; size: -; V: TRBV29-1; CDR3: CSVEFLAGGPSNEQFF; DNA: TGCAGCGTTGAATTTCTAGCGGGAGGGCCTTCAAATGAGCAGTTCTTC
D: TRBD1; J: TRBJ1-5; size: -; V: TRBV10-2; CDR3: CASRRGPGQPQHF; DNA: TGCGCCAGCAGGAGGGGGCCGGGGCAGCCCCAGCATTTT
D: -; J: TRBJ2-5; size: few; V: TRBV3-1; CDR3: CASSQPIVGVEETQYF; DNA: TGTGCCAGCAGCCAACCGATTGTGGGAGTCGAAGAGACCCAGTACTTC
D: TRBD2; J: TRBJ2-1; size: -; V: TRBV6-2/TRBV6-3; CDR3: CASRLADIYNEQFF; DNA: TGTGCCAGCAGACTAGCGGATATCTACAATGAGCAGTTCTTC
D: TRBD2; J: TRBJ2-5; size: many; V: TRBV29-1; CDR3: CSVERRLAGMGEQYF; DNA: TGCAGCGTTGAACGGCGGCTAGCGGGGATGGGTGAGCAGTACTTC
D: -; J: TRBJ2-5; size: -; V: TRBV11-1; CDR3: CASSFRPVRETQYF; DNA: TGTGCCAGCAGCTTTCGACCGGTCAGAGAGACCCAGTACTTC
D: -; J: TRBJ2-7; size: few; V: TRBV20-1; CDR3: CSAREDEYEQYF; DNA: TGCAGTGCTAGAGAGGACGAATATGAGCAGTACTTC
D: -; J: TRBJ2-6; size: -; V: TRBV9; CDR3: CASSPGGQRSGANVLTF; DNA: TGTGCCAGCAGCCCGGGGGGACAGCGCTCTGGGGCCAACGTCCTGACTTTC
D: TRBD1; J: TRBJ2-4; size: -; V: TRBV7-8; CDR3: CASSLTPTGTKNIQYF; DNA: TGTGCCAGCAGCCTTACCCCGACAGGGACCAAAAACATTCAGTACTTC